This T cell receptor (beta chain) is from a study of T cell clonality in common variable immunodeficiency. Overall study results and limits: Compared with healthy controls, CVID subjects showed increased TCRbeta clonality, mostly in about a third.

Most patients and controls had Caucasian heritage. This clone was observed many times. Antigen specificity is unknown. The read ends 3 residues before the CDR3 terminus; that terminus is restored from the germline J gene. Only in-frame clones appear in the TCRdb table, and some are missing; sequencing was by immunoSEQ multiplex PCR. This sample has over 55,000 clones, each found more than once. Germline V lookup: CDR1 LNHDA, CDR2 SQIVND (reference sequence). Trimming cost V 1 base and J 4 bases; bases outside gene matches: 2. CDR3 size: 17 residues. This clonotype originated in a person aged 18 to 75 in good health. The source material was peripheral blood mononuclear cells. J is TRBJ2-1 and V is TRBV19, with 15 bases that match TRBD2. The CDR3 bases that were read are TGTGCCAGTAGTATAGCCGGACTAGCGGGAGGGTACAATGAG. This translates into CASSIAGLAGGYNE. In full, the CDR3 reads CASSIAGLAGGYNEQFF.